This TCR beta chain was sequenced during a study of blood T cells in healthy people across ages. Study details: Per every two T cells, about one barcoded beta molecule was captured by template switching.

To note about this clonotype: Antigen specificity is unknown.

The CDR3 extends over 17 amino acids. Between the trimmed V and J ends, which lost 4 bases and 0 bases, there was a span of 17 bases. Germline-derived CDR1 and CDR2 are MNHNS and SASEGT. Points from the study as a whole: In long-lived donors, naive CD4+ cell counts and diversity exceeded those of aged donors. CMV status of donors was unknown, possibly confounding expanded clonotype changes. Researchers said unsorted PBMCs prevented a conclusive naive versus antigen-experienced comparison.

Sample-barcoded 5' priming and a J-beta primer mix drove a second PCR of about 7 to 11 cycles. TCRdb processed the 5' RACE reads anew with MiXCR; each CDR3 protein has one entry. The data contain about 2 million distinct CDR3 sequences, around half of them singletons. This chain uses TRBV6-1 with TRBJ2-3, with D tentatively TRBD2 (6 bases). Source material: blood. The source of this sequence is a woman in her thirties or forties in good health. The CDR3 loop reads CASSVLSLATSTDTQYF. The CDR3, as DNA: TGTGCCAGCAGTGTGTTGAGTCTAGCGACTAGCACAGATACGCAGTATTTT.